This T cell receptor beta chain was found in a study of cytomegalovirus exposure and HLA in healthy donors. Study-wide results and limits: HLA alleles showed associations with some 15,000 TCR beta sequences in a later analysis, at a 0.05 false discovery rate. Later genetic work tied a missense DCLRE1C variant to beta-chain V and J trimming.

Deletions cut 5 bases from V and 0 bases from J, with 11 bases between. The CDR3 consists of 15 residues. Per the germline V gene, CDR1 is SGHTA and CDR2 is FQGNSA. Only one count was recorded for this clone. Its antigen remains unknown. PCR amplification relied on 60 Vbeta primers (plus 13 Jbeta primers). Assay: immunoSEQ multiplex PCR; the TCRdb copy retains only in-frame clones and omits some. The table includes around 130,000 clones, about 73% detected once. Material: PBMCs. The chain couples TRBV7-2 to TRBJ2-1; tentative D call: TRBD2 (5 bases). This TCR came from a woman in her thirties or forties in good health and CMV-seropositive. In DNA, the CDR3 is TGTGCCAGCAGCCTCGGGGTACCCTCCTACAATGAGCAGTTCTTC. It specifies CASSLGVPSYNEQFF.